A single sample gave rise to the 2 T cell receptor beta chains below, sequenced in a study of monozygotic twins with cystic fibrosis. Sequencing used immunoSEQ multiplex PCR; TCRdb keeps in-frame clones, though not all of them. The table records roughly 28,000 clones, just under 85% of them present only once. Source material: blood. These receptors originate from a girl aged 2-9 years with cystic fibrosis.

This chain joins TRBV6-1 and TRBJ2-7, with 9 positions matching TRBD1. The CDR3 runs 15 residues. From germline, CDR1 is MNHNS and CDR2 SASEGT. V shed 1 base, J shed 0 bases, and the junction held 1 base outside the gene matches. CDR3 bases: TGTGCCAGCAGTGAAGAGACAGGGGGCTCCTACGAGCAGTACTTC. Translation: CASSEETGGSYEQYF.

This chain joins TRBV6-6 and TRBJ1-5; D is unclear. The germline CDR1 and CDR2 sequences are MNHNY and SVGAGI (reference sequence). Trimming cost V 4 bases and J 5 bases, with 9 bases left between them. CDR3 length: 13 amino acids. CDR3 coding DNA: TGTGCCAGCAGTTTAACGACCGATCAGCCCCAGCATTTT. Translation: CASSLTTDQPQHF.